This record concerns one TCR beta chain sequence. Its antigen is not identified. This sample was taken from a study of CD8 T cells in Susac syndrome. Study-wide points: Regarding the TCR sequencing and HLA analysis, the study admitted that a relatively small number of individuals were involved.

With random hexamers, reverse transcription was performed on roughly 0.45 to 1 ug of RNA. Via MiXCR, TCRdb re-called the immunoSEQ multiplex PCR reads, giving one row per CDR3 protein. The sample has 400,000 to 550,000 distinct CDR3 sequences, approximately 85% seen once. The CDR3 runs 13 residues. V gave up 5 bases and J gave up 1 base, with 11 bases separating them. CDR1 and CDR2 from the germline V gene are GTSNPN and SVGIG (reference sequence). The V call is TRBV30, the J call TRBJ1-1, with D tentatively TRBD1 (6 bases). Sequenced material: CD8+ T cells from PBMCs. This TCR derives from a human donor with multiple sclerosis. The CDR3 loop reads CAWGAGENTEAFF. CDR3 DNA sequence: TGTGCCTGGGGGGCAGGGGAGAACACTGAAGCTTTCTTT.